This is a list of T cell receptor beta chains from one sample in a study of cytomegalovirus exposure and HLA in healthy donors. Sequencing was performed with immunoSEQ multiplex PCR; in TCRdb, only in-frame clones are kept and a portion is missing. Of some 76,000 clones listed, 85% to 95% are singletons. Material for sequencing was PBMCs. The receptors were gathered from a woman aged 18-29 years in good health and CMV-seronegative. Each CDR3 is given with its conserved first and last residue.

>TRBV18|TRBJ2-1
CASSRPGTGYNEQFF
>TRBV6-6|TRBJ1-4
CASIHNEKLFF
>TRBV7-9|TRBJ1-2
CASSLVADGYTF
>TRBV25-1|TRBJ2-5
CASSDEVAGGIQETQYF
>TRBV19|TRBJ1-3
CASNRPGGGSAGNTIYF
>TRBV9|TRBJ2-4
CASNPTGDGRGTNIQYF
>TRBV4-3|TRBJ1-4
CASSQHAGQGEKLFF
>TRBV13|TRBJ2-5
CASSSGTSGRIGETQYF
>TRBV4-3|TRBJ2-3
CASSRGLATDTQYF
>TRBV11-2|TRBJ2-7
CASSSDYSYEQYF
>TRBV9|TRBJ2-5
CASSVKDRWGETQYF
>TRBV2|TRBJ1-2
CASSEAGDGYTF
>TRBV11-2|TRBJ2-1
CASSSLRASEQFF
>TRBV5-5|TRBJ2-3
CASKTSGGFRTDTQYF
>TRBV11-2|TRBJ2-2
CASSLGLAGTWELFF
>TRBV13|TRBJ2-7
CASSLGRGAYEQYF
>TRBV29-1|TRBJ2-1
CSDKKGPNYNEQFF
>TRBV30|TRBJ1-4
CAWSLGRGENEKLFF
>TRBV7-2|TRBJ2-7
CASSLQTGYEQYF
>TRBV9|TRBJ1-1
CASSVASRETEAFF
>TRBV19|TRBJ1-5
CATKGQGDQPQHF
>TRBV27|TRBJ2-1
CASSFGNLPGRSWGLGMNEQFF
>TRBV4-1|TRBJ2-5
CASSQEETSGDQETQYF
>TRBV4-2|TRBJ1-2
CASSQDMGTINYYGYTF
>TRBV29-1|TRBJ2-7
CSAATSVRSYEQYF